These T cell receptor beta chains were read from a single sample in a study of chemoradiotherapy in HPV16-positive cancers. Libraries were prepared by immunoSEQ multiplex PCR; TCRdb keeps only in-frame clonotypes and omits some of them. Among several thousand clones listed, approximately 86% were seen once. Sequences were derived from blood, sampled from a patient who underwent chemoradiotherapy. Receptors originate from a human donor with HPV-associated anogenital cancer. Both conserved end residues are part of each CDR3. The D gene is left open where the match is weak. Part of the rows lack a size; the others show once, few, many or a class for expanded clones.

V	size	J	D	CDR3	DNA
TRBV10-3	.	TRBJ1-1	.	CAISPTASTEAFF	TGTGCCATCAGTCCGACGGCGAGCACTGAAGCTTTCTTT
TRBV19	.	TRBJ2-2	.	CASQPGGLSTGELFF	TGTGCCAGTCAGCCCGGGGGCCTTTCAACCGGGGAGCTGTTTTTT
TRBV6-5	.	TRBJ2-3	.	CVPDGGLTSTDTQYF	TGTGTTCCGGACGGGGGGCTTACTAGCACAGATACGCAGTATTTT
TRBV7-6	.	TRBJ2-1	TRBD2	CASSQTPGLGPFF	TGTGCCAGCAGCCAAACTCCGGGACTAGGCCCCTTCTTC
TRBV5-1	.	TRBJ2-3	TRBD1	CASSGDRGRSDTQYF	TGCGCCAGCAGCGGGGACAGGGGGCGCTCAGATACGCAGTATTTT
TRBV19	.	TRBJ1-1	.	CASSIHQGRGTEAFF	TGTGCCAGTAGTATTCATCAGGGCCGCGGCACTGAAGCTTTCTTT
TRBV27	.	TRBJ2-2	.	CASTPWGIGAGELFF	TGTGCCAGCACCCCTTGGGGGATAGGGGCCGGGGAGCTGTTTTTT
TRBV28	.	TRBJ2-1	.	CASSSRDRRNEQFF	TGTGCCAGCAGCTCGCGAGACAGGCGAAATGAGCAGTTCTTC
TRBV11-1	.	TRBJ2-2	.	CASRPSRENTGELFF	TGTGCCAGCAGACCCTCGAGGGAGAACACCGGGGAGCTGTTTTTT
TRBV10-1	once	TRBJ2-1	TRBD2	CASRKTSGGAGNEQFF	TGCGCCAGCAGGAAAACTAGCGGGGGGGCCGGGAATGAGCAGTTCTTC
TRBV7-6	once	TRBJ2-3	TRBD2	CASSLVASGSTDTQYF	TGTGCCAGCAGCTTAGTGGCTAGCGGGAGCACAGATACGCAGTATTTT
TRBV27	.	TRBJ2-2	TRBD1	CASSLKWDRVTGELFF	TGTGCCAGCAGTTTAAAATGGGACAGGGTGACCGGGGAGCTGTTTTTT
TRBV6-7	.	TRBJ1-2	.	CASSDVTGTGNYGYTF	TGTGCCAGCAGTGATGTGACCGGGACGGGTAACTATGGCTACACCTTC
TRBV18	.	TRBJ1-1	.	CASSTDPNTEAFF	TGTGCCAGCTCAACAGATCCGAACACTGAAGCTTTCTTT